The 30 T cell receptor beta chains below all came from one sample that was sequenced in a study of tumor-infiltrating lymphocytes in oesophageal squamous cell carcinoma. One entry per CDR3 protein results from TCRdb running MiXCR on the PCR reads. The data contain 18,000 or so distinct CDR3 sequences, roughly 42% of them singletons. The sequencing input was esophageal tumor tissue. The origin of the receptors is a male donor with esophageal squamous cell carcinoma.

The rearrangement uses TRBV4-1 and TRBJ2-3, with TRBD1 as a possible D gene (5 bases). V was shortened by 0 bases and J by 4 bases, with 14 bases between the two germline ends. The CDR3 is 16 amino acids. Germline CDR1 is MGHRA and CDR2 is YSYEKL. The CDR3, as DNA: TGCGCCAGCAGCCAAGATATAGGGGTCGGCGCAGATACGCAGTATTTT. This sequence encodes CASSQDIGVGADTQYF.

The J gene is TRBJ2-5, the V gene TRBV28; D is undetermined. The end of the DNA aligns better with TRBJ2-1, so the J call may be wrong. Per germline, CDR1 MDHEN and CDR2 SYDVKM. The CDR3 is 10 residues long. The CDR3 sequence is CASRDNEQFF. Written as DNA, the CDR3 is TGTGCCAGCAGGGATAATGAGCAGTTCTTC.

This chain joins TRBV24-1 and TRBJ2-3; possible D gene TRBD2, 5 bases. The J call may be mistaken, given a closer DNA end match to TRBJ2-1. The CDR3 is made up of 15 amino acids. Looked up from germline, CDR1 is KGHDR and CDR2 is SFDVKD. CDR3 residues: CATQREGASYNEQFF. The CDR3, as DNA: TGTGCCACCCAGCGCGAGGGAGCCTCCTACAATGAGCAGTTCTTC.

With respect to this clonotype: Just one base apart from a much larger clone, this may be a read error. The chain has TRBV7-3 and TRBJ2-3; weak D call: TRBD1 (6 bases). Germline V gene lookup returns CDR1 SGHTA and CDR2 FQGTGA. This CDR3 is built from 14 residues. V shed 5 bases and J shed 14 bases, with 23 bases lying between them. The CDR3 DNA reads TGTGCCAGCAGCGTACAGGGCGCCACCGGGGAGCTGTATTTT. It encodes CASSVQGATGELYF.

The rearrangement uses TRBV7-2 and TRBJ2-2, with D possibly matching TRBD1 (6 bases). CDR1 is SGHTA and CDR2 is FQGNSA in the germline V gene. This CDR3 is 15 amino acids long. V dropped 5 bases and J dropped 4 bases, with 14 bases sitting between them. The CDR3, as DNA: TGTGCCAGCAGCCGGACAGTGGCGACCACCGGGGAGCTGTTTTTT. Translating it yields CASSRTVATTGELFF.

This clonotype was seen just once. This chain connects TRBV6-8 to TRBJ2-5; maybe TRBD1 (6 bases). The end of the DNA aligns better with TRBJ2-1, so the J call may be wrong. Germline V lookup: CDR1 MNHGY, CDR2 SAAAGT. CDR3 length: 13 residues. The CDR3 sequence: CASRTGSVYEQFF. The DNA of the CDR3 is TGTGCCAGCAGGACAGGTTCGGTCTACGAGCAGTTCTTC.

This clonotype came up many times. The chain uses TRBV7-6 and TRBJ2-1; D might be TRBD2 (6 bases). Germline values: CDR1 SGHVS, CDR2 FNYEAQ. V was cut by 3 bases and J by 0 bases, with 12 bases left in between. The CDR3 is made up of 16 amino acids. CDR3 bases: TGTGCCAGCAGCTTTTTAACGGGAGACTCCTACAATGAGCAGTTCTTC. This encodes CASSFLTGDSYNEQFF.

About this clonotype: Because it lacks the conserved phenylalanine or tryptophan at the end, this CDR3 is likely a read error. The DNA is left out, because the CDR3 cannot be placed on it with certainty; the CDR3 is given as TCRdb lists it. V and J are TRBV12-3 or TRBV12-4 and TRBJ2-5; the listed D gene, TRBD2, was not tested against the DNA. A total of 19 residues make up the CDR3, ends included. The CDR3 loop reads CASSSRRTSDSSYEQYFGS.

A remark on this clonotype: The junction does not match germline at one end; this may be a read error. This chain uses TRBV7-6 with TRBJ2-5, with TRBD1 matching over 10 bases. This CDR3 spans 15 amino acids. Germline V gives CDR1 SGHVS, CDR2 FNYEAQ. As DNA, the CDR3 is TGTGCTAGCAGCTTAGGGGACAGGGGTTGGGAGACCCAGTACTTC. Translation gives CASSLGDRGWETQYF.

This clonotype has only a few counts. V gene TRBV5-1 combines with J gene TRBJ1-1; 11 bases are a match to TRBD1. Looked up from germline, CDR1 is SGHRS and CDR2 is YFSETQ. This CDR3 is 17 amino acids long. The junction had 12 bases not matched to a gene; V was cut back by 1 base and J by 7 bases. CDR3 protein: CASSLIIGGQGAVEAFF. The CDR3 DNA reads TGCGCCAGCAGCTTGATAATCGGAGGACAGGGGGCTGTTGAAGCTTTCTTT. Filled out from reference TRBV5-1 and TRBJ1-1, the complete variable domain reads KAGVTQTPRYLIKTRGQQVTLSCSPISGHRSVSWYQQTPGQGLQFLFEYFSETQRNKGNFPGRFSGRQFSNSRSEMNVSTLELGDSALYLCASSLIIGGQGAVEAFFGQGTRLTVV.

Ten or more counts support this clonotype. The chain combines TRBV7-9 with TRBJ1-3; a weak D match, TRBD1 (6 bases). Germline assignment: CDR1 SEHNR and CDR2 FQNEAQ (reference sequence). The CDR3 sequence is 15 residues long. Trimming removed 3 bases from V and 3 bases from J, with 12 bases in between. The CDR3 loop reads CASSFGTHYGNTIYF. CDR3 DNA: TGTGCCAGCAGCTTTGGGACACATTATGGAAACACCATATATTTT.

The chain carries TRBV2 and TRBJ1-1, with 7 bases identical to TRBD1. The end of the DNA is better explained by TRBJ1-3, so the J call may be wrong. The CDR3 has 14 residues. Germline-derived CDR1 and CDR2 are SNHLY and FYNNEI. In nucleotides, the CDR3 is TGTGCCAGCAGTGGACAGGGTGCTGGAAACACCATATATTTT. It specifies CASSGQGAGNTIYF.

This clonotype was recorded many times. The DNA is omitted, as the CDR3 cannot be located on it reliably, and the CDR3 follows TCRdb's listing. The V call is TRBV10-3, the J call TRBJ2-6; the DNA was not used to check the table's D call, TRBD2. 13 amino acids form the CDR3, both terminal residues included. The germline CDR1 and CDR2 sequences are ENHRY and SYGVKD. This CDR3 reads CAIILHGRLHLRF.

The chain combines TRBV5-5 with TRBJ2-1; 13 bases match TRBD2. The CDR3 extends over 16 amino acids. Germline CDR1 is SGHKS and CDR2 is YYEKEE (reference sequence). The V segment lost 5 bases and the J segment 6 bases; nucleotides outside the gene matches: 8. This CDR3 reads CASRPRTSGSTNEQFF. CDR3 in DNA: TGTGCCAGCAGACCCAGGACTAGCGGGAGCACCAATGAGCAGTTCTTC.

This clonotype is medium-sized (0.01 to 0.1%) within its sample. The chain employs TRBV11-3 and TRBJ2-5; 9 nucleotides align to TRBD2. Germline CDR1 SGHNT, CDR2 YENEEA. The CDR3 is made up of 18 amino acids. J lost 6 bases, V lost 5 bases, and 19 bases had no gene match. CDR3 loop: CASSPVGREGGPAKTQYF. The CDR3 bases are TGTGCCAGCAGCCCTGTCGGGCGGGAGGGGGGCCCTGCCAAGACCCAGTACTTC. The variable domain in full, with the rest retrieved from reference TRBV11-3 and TRBJ2-5, is EAGVVQSPRYKIIEKKQPVAFWCNPISGHNTLYWYLQNLGQGPELLIRYENEEAVDDSQLPKDRFSAERLKGVDSTLKIQPAELGDSAVYLCASSPVGREGGPAKTQYFGPGTRLLVL.

As regards this clonotype: A clone one base away is much larger, so this may be a read error. This sequence joins TRBV19 and TRBJ2-1, with 10 bases aligning to TRBD1. CDR1 LNHDA and CDR2 SQIVND come from the germline V gene (reference sequence). The CDR3 totals 14 residues. The ends lost 4 bases at V and 10 bases at J; junction bases unmatched: 7. Here the CDR3 DNA reads TGTGCCAGTAGTACGACCGGGACAGGGGACGAGCAGTTCTTC. Residues: CASSTTGTGDEQFF.

Notes on this clonotype: A junction boundary mismatches the germline segment, possibly from a read error. The rearrangement uses TRBV18 and TRBJ2-1; D gene ambiguous. The germline gives CDR1 KGHSH, CDR2 LQKENI. The CDR3 is 15 residues long. This CDR3 is CASSKDEVYNSPLHF. In nucleotides, the CDR3 is TGTGCCAGCTCCAAAGACGAGGTTTATAATTCACCCCTCCACTTC.

As regards this clonotype: This may be a read error: a much more frequent sequence differs by one nucleotide. The V and J genes are TRBV28 and TRBJ2-1, with 7 bases lining up with TRBD1. CDR1 and CDR2 from the germline V gene are MDHEN and SYDVKM. CDR3 size: 13 residues. Trimming took 6 bases from V and 12 from J; bases not matched to a gene: 11. This CDR3 reads CASRLGTATAQFF. In DNA form, the CDR3 reads TGTGCCAGCAGACTCGGGACAGCGACGGCGCAGTTCTTC.

This clonotype came up many times. This sequence joins TRBV28 and TRBJ2-1; 9 bases fit TRBD2. This CDR3 has 17 residues. V lost 5 bases to trimming and J lost 4 bases; unmatched junction nucleotides: 12. Germline CDR1 and CDR2: MDHEN and SYDVKM. In DNA, the CDR3 is TGTGCCAGCAGTGCTCAAATGGGACTAGCAGCTTACAATGAGCAGTTCTTC. This translates into CASSAQMGLAAYNEQFF.

The genes are TRBV6-1 and TRBJ2-1; D might be TRBD1 (6 bases). Germline CDR1 and CDR2: MNHNS and SASEGT. V was pared by 6 bases and J by 5 bases, with 11 bases between. The CDR3 has 13 residues. DNA of the CDR3: TGTGCCAGCAGGTCACAGGGAGACAATGAGCAGTTCTTC. Protein product: CASRSQGDNEQFF.

To note about this clonotype: The conserved final phenylalanine or tryptophan is absent from the CDR3, which likely points to a read error. The DNA is omitted, as the CDR3 cannot be located on it reliably, and the CDR3 follows TCRdb's listing. V gene TRBV7-2 combines with J gene TRBJ2-5; the D call TRBD1 from the table was never checked on the DNA. Germline V gene sequence: CDR1 SGHTA, CDR2 FQGNSA. The CDR3 numbers 15 amino acids, ends counted. This CDR3 reads CASSLDRGTEAFFGN.

There are a few counts of this clonotype. The V call is TRBV7-8, the J call TRBJ2-3; D gene unclear. V shed 5 bases and J shed 8 bases, with 20 bases lying between them. The germline CDR1 and CDR2 sequences are SGHVS and FQNEAQ. This CDR3 has 15 amino acids. The CDR3 nucleotides read TGTGCCAGCAGCCCAGCGCTGGGTGAGGCCCCTACGCAGTATTTT. Translated: CASSPALGEAPTQYF.

The rearrangement joins TRBV7-2 to TRBJ2-3; D assignment may be TRBD1 or TRBD2 (5 bases each). The CDR3 spans 17 residues. The V and J ends lost 1 base and 1 base respectively, with 15 bases between them. Germline-derived CDR1 and CDR2 are SGHTA and FQGNSA. The CDR3 is CASSLGLLGDRTDTQYF. Here the CDR3 DNA reads TGTGCCAGCAGCTTAGGGTTGTTGGGGGATCGCACAGATACGCAGTATTTT.

This clonotype was detected only a few times. V and J are TRBV5-6 and TRBJ2-3, with D uncertain. Matching the DNA end better, TRBJ2-7 makes the J call doubtful. This CDR3 has 14 residues. Per the germline V gene, CDR1 is SGHDT and CDR2 is YYEEEE. CDR3 region: CASSWALGTYEQYF. The CDR3 DNA follows: TGTGCCAGCAGCTGGGCGCTAGGAACCTACGAGCAGTACTTC.

As to this clonotype: Since the CDR3 does not end with the conserved phenylalanine or tryptophan, this likely comes from a read error. The DNA is left out, because the CDR3 cannot be placed on it with certainty; the CDR3 is given as TCRdb lists it. J is TRBJ2-6 and V is TRBV6-6. The germline CDR1 and CDR2 sequences are MNHNY and SVGAGI (reference sequence). The CDR3 sequence runs 11 residues, both termini included. CDR3 region: CASSYSMVLDP.

This clonotype was seen only a few times. The V and J genes are TRBV7-6 and TRBJ2-3, with no clear D. Germline CDR1 reads SGHVS; CDR2 reads FNYEAQ. CDR3 length equals 14 residues. The germline V and J ends were trimmed by 0 bases and 4 bases, with 8 bases remaining between them. The CDR3: CASSLALTADTQYF. The CDR3 nucleotides are TGTGCCAGCAGCTTAGCGTTGACGGCAGATACGCAGTATTTT.

This chain joins TRBV5-6 and TRBJ2-1; D is perhaps TRBD1 or TRBD2 (5 bases each). Trimming took 2 bases from V and 10 from J, leaving 13 bases between them. Germline V lookup: CDR1 SGHDT, CDR2 YYEEEE. The CDR3 has 13 residues. The CDR3 here is CASSFEGRNEQFF. DNA for the CDR3: TGTGCCAGCAGCTTTGAGGGGCGAAACGAGCAGTTCTTC.

For this clonotype: The conserved closing phenylalanine or tryptophan is absent in this CDR3, likely reflecting a read error. Because the CDR3's place on the DNA is in doubt, the DNA is left out and the CDR3 is given as listed by TCRdb. V is TRBV11-3 and J is TRBJ2-3; the table gives TRBD1 as D, unverified against the DNA. Termini included, the CDR3 measures 18 amino acids. Germline lookup yields CDR1 SGHNT and CDR2 YENEEA. The CDR3 loop reads CASSPMGHLTPSEQFFGP.

This clonotype qualifies as medium-sized. The chain joins TRBV6-1 to TRBJ2-5; TRBD1 agrees at 8 bases. The CDR3 runs 15 residues. CDR1 and CDR2 (germline): MNHNS, SASEGT. The V segment lost 4 bases and the J segment 1 base; nucleotides outside the gene matches: 5. The CDR3 here is CASSGSGTGQETQYF. In nucleotides, the CDR3 is TGTGCCAGCAGTGGGTCCGGGACAGGCCAAGAGACCCAGTACTTC.

In nucleotides, the CDR3 is TGCGCCAGCAGTGACCGGACTAGCGGCTACAATGAGCAGTTCTTC. Residues: CASSDRTSGYNEQFF. The chain carries TRBV10-2 and TRBJ2-1; TRBD2 aligns across 10 bases. Germline-derived CDR1 and CDR2 are WSHSY and SAAADI. The CDR3 covers 15 residues. V lost 3 bases, J lost 3 bases, and 2 bases stayed unmatched.